The rows below give T cell receptor beta chains drawn from one sample of a study of blood T cells in healthy people across ages. TCRdb independently ran MiXCR on the 5' RACE reads; one entry per CDR3 protein. The data hold approximately 690,000 distinct CDR3 sequences, with around three fifths observed a single time. Sequencing was done on a sample of blood. Every receptor here comes from a man between 60 and 75 years old in good health. The CDR3 runs from the conserved cysteine through the conserved F or W. Rows give clone size only sometimes, using once, few, many, or a class for an expanded clone.

TRBV2	TRBJ1-5	.	CASSELSGTDQPQHF
TRBV9	TRBJ2-1	.	CASSVAGLAGSIGEQFF
TRBV5-1	TRBJ1-2	.	CASSSTQTANGYTF
TRBV4-1	TRBJ1-2	.	CASSRFRVLPNYGYTF
TRBV6-6	TRBJ2-1	.	CASSLGLTSEQFF
TRBV10-3	TRBJ1-2	few	CAISESIGRRTF
TRBV7-2	TRBJ2-4	few	CASSQDSGLAVNIQYF
TRBV24-1	TRBJ2-5	.	CATSELTKETQYF
TRBV11-2	TRBJ1-2	.	CTSSTQGSLYGYTF
TRBV7-7	TRBJ2-5	many	CASSPTTGKQETQYF
TRBV19	TRBJ2-3	once	CASSQWGSTDTQYF
TRBV9	TRBJ2-5	.	CASSVDLREAQYF
TRBV7-2	TRBJ2-5	.	CASSLGGPSSGETQYF
TRBV9	TRBJ2-3	.	CASSPSVGTQYF
TRBV5-4	TRBJ2-7	once	CASSKGQGSSSYEQYF
TRBV27	TRBJ2-3	.	CATQGISTDTQYF
TRBV10-3	TRBJ2-3	.	CAISESTGLVGSDTQYF
TRBV6-6	TRBJ2-5	.	CASSYSNRGAKTQYF
TRBV12-3/TRBV12-4	.	.	CASSLLSGGARTYEQYF
TRBV18	.	once	CASSPPNNEVGEQYF
TRBV5-5	TRBJ2-3	few	CASSFRTGAPDTQYF
TRBV11-2	TRBJ2-7	.	CASSLAPRASYEQYF
TRBV6-5	TRBJ2-5	once	CASSDSRRGTQYF
TRBV9	TRBJ2-1	.	CASSVETGAGNEQFF
TRBV6-2/TRBV6-3	TRBJ2-3	.	CASSPRTRSVRADTQYF
TRBV20-1	TRBJ2-3	.	CSASLQGPADTQYF
TRBV7-2	TRBJ2-1	few	CASSPGRLQRYNEQFF